This paragraph covers one TCR beta chain sequence. Its antigen is as yet unknown. The junction does not match germline at one end; this may be a read error. The data belong to a study of CD8 T cells in Susac syndrome. Regarding the study as a whole: The total CD8+ repertoires contained about 15 Susac-specific public clones, and the CD8+ TEMRA repertoires contained about 5.

Diagnostic criteria defined recently for definite or probable disease were met by the Susac syndrome patients. Per germline, CDR1 SNHLY and CDR2 FYNNEI. The CDR3 sequence is 14 residues long. Random hexamers were used to reverse transcribe about 0.45 to 1 ug of RNA. A multiplex approach, immunoSEQ multiplex PCR, amplified TCR beta CDR3 across 54 Vbeta and 13 Jbeta. TCRdb redid the calling of the immunoSEQ multiplex PCR reads with MiXCR, one entry per CDR3 protein. The data contain fewer than 150,000 distinct CDR3 sequences, approximately 95% of them singletons. Sequenced input: CD8+ T cells from PBMCs. This clonotype was obtained from a human donor with Susac syndrome. The chain employs TRBV2 and TRBJ2-7, with unresolved D. CDR3 sequence (DNA): TGTGCCAGCAGTGAAAGGCTAGTCTCCGACGAGCAGTACTTC. This translates into CASSERLVSDEQYF.